Given below is one T cell receptor (beta chain) in context. Sequencing used immunoSEQ multiplex PCR; TCRdb keeps in-frame clones, though not all of them. The table lists roughly 30,000 clones, approximately 80% of them singletons. The time point denotes: pretreatment peripheral blood. V lost 6 bases to trimming and J lost 5 bases; unmatched junction nucleotides: 7. This CDR3 is 14 amino acids long. The germline V gene encodes CDR1 SNHLY and CDR2 FYNNEI. These data come from a study of PD-L1 blockade in urothelial cancer. The chain carries TRBV2 and TRBJ2-5; 9 bases are a match to TRBD1. The sample consisted of PBMCs, taken around atezolizumab (anti-PD-L1) treatment. This receptor was obtained from a man in his sixties with urothelial cancer. The DNA for the CDR3 is TGTGCCAGCAGCACCGACAGGGGGAGGGAGACCCAGTACTTC. Residues: CASSTDRGRETQYF.